A single sample gave rise to the 18 T cell receptor beta chains below, sequenced in a study of T cells expressing NK-cell markers. Reprocessing the 5' RACE reads, TCRdb reports a single entry for every CDR3 protein and omits DNA. This sample's clone table lists 500,000 to 600,000 distinct CDR3 sequences. The sample taken for sequencing was blood T cells: a sorted CD56 or NKG2C T cell subset, CD4+ or CD8+ T cells, or bulk PBMC T cells (not recorded which). The source of these receptors is a man aged 18 to 29 in good health.

The chain recombines TRBV7-2 with TRBJ2-3; TCRdb's D call, TRBD2, is unchecked because there is no DNA. This CDR3 is 16 amino acids long. Germline V lookup: CDR1 SGHTA, CDR2 FQGNSA. CDR3 sequence reads: CASSPRLAGATDTQYF.

The rearrangement links TRBV28 to TRBJ2-7. Germline-derived CDR1 and CDR2 are MDHEN and SYDVKM. This CDR3 has 15 amino acids. This CDR3 is CASSELDRGSYEQYF.

V gene TRBV10-3 combines with J gene TRBJ2-5. CDR1 is ENHRY and CDR2 is SYGVKD in the germline V gene. The CDR3 totals 13 residues. The CDR3 loop reads CAISEGFQETQYF.

The rearrangement joins TRBV5-5 to TRBJ2-7; lacking DNA, the TRBD1 call made by TCRdb goes unchecked. The germline V gene encodes CDR1 SGHKS and CDR2 YYEKEE (reference sequence). The CDR3 covers 15 residues. The CDR3 region is CASSLLQTAAYEQYF.

CDR3 sequence reads: CASSGVWGELNTEAFF. The rearrangement joins TRBV14 to TRBJ1-1; there is no DNA to check the TCRdb D call of TRBD1. The germline V gene has CDR1 SGHDN and CDR2 FVKESK. CDR3 length: 16 residues. The whole variable domain, remainder taken from reference TRBV14 and TRBJ1-1, is EAGVTQFPSHSVIEKGQTVTLRCDPISGHDNLYWYRRVMGKEIKFLLHFVKESKQDESGMPNNRFLAERTGGTYSTLKVQPAELEDSGVYFCASSGVWGELNTEAFFGQGTRLTVV.

The chain joins TRBV6-1 to TRBJ1-2; the D gene TCRdb calls, TRBD1, cannot be checked with no DNA. The length of the CDR3 is 16 residues. Germline CDR1 is MNHNS and CDR2 is SASEGT. CDR3 region: CASSPGTGGLGIGYTF.

The chain recombines TRBV3-1 with TRBJ1-1; the D gene TCRdb calls, TRBD1, cannot be checked with no DNA. CDR3 length equals 13 residues. CDR1 and CDR2 from the germline V gene are LGHDT and YNNKEL (reference sequence). This CDR3 is CASSQYQGTEAFF. The full variable domain, rest sourced from reference TRBV3-1 and TRBJ1-1, is DTAVSQTPKYLVTQMGNDKSIKCEQNLGHDTMYWYKQDSKKFLKIMFSYNNKELIINETVPNRFSPKSPDKAHLNLHINSLELGDSAVYFCASSQYQGTEAFFGQGTRLTVV.

The rearrangement links TRBV29-1 to TRBJ2-2; the TCRdb D gene call, TRBD1, has no DNA to confirm it. Germline V gives CDR1 SQVTM, CDR2 ANQGSEA. The CDR3 runs to 14 residues. This chain's CDR3 is CSVAGHTNTGELFF.

The rearrangement joins TRBV5-1 to TRBJ2-1; absent DNA, TCRdb's TRBD2 call cannot be checked. The V gene's germline CDR1 is SGHRS and CDR2 YFSETQ. The CDR3 sequence is 15 residues long. This CDR3 is CASSLDGGLVDEQFF.

The chain carries TRBV12-3 or TRBV12-4 and TRBJ2-5; TCRdb proposes TRBD1, but this gene call is untestable without DNA. CDR3 length: 16 residues. CDR3 region: CASSFIYQGGKETQYF.

This chain links TRBV6-1 with TRBJ2-1. Per germline, CDR1 MNHNS and CDR2 SASEGT. This CDR3 is built from 15 residues. The CDR3 sequence: CASELTSGFYNEQFF.

V and J are TRBV18 and TRBJ2-4; TCRdb selects TRBD1, and the lack of DNA leaves this call unchecked. The CDR3 totals 15 residues. Germline V CDR1 and CDR2: KGHSH, LQKENI. CDR3 protein: CASLSPAGEQNIQYF. The complete variable domain, with remaining parts taken from reference TRBV18 and TRBJ2-4, reads NAGVMQNPRHLVRRRGQEARLRCSPMKGHSHVYWYRQLPEEGLKFMVYLQKENIIDESGMPKERFSAEFPKEGPSILRIQQVVRGDSAAYFCASLSPAGEQNIQYFGAGTRLSVL.

The V call is TRBV24-1, the J call TRBJ2-5; TCRdb names TRBD2, which stays unverified in the absence of DNA. This CDR3 has 14 residues. Germline CDR1 and CDR2: KGHDR and SFDVKD. CDR3 residues: CATRESGSEETQYF.

The CDR3 sequence is CASSPFRDSRLGTQYF. V gene TRBV6-5 combines with J gene TRBJ2-5; TCRdb proposes TRBD2, but this gene call is untestable without DNA. CDR3 size: 16 residues. CDR1 is MNHEY and CDR2 is SVGAGI in the germline V gene.

The V call is TRBV2, the J call TRBJ2-1; the TRBD1 assignment by TCRdb is unverifiable without DNA. Germline V gives CDR1 SNHLY, CDR2 FYNNEI. The CDR3 has 13 amino acids. The CDR3 spells CASSTGGSNEQFF.

V and J are TRBV6-5 and TRBJ2-3; TCRdb's D call, TRBD1, is unchecked because there is no DNA. The length of the CDR3 is 15 residues. Germline V lookup: CDR1 MNHEY, CDR2 SVGAGI. This CDR3 is CASSSTTGGADTQYF.

The chain employs TRBV7-9 and TRBJ2-5; TCRdb's D call of TRBD1 is untestable without DNA. The germline gives CDR1 SEHNR, CDR2 FQNEAQ (reference sequence). The CDR3 sequence is 17 residues long. This CDR3 is CASSFRPRGAVQETQYF.

The chain combines TRBV2 with TRBJ1-5. The CDR3 totals 13 residues. Per germline, CDR1 SNHLY and CDR2 FYNNEI. The CDR3 protein is CASSEALGQPQHF.